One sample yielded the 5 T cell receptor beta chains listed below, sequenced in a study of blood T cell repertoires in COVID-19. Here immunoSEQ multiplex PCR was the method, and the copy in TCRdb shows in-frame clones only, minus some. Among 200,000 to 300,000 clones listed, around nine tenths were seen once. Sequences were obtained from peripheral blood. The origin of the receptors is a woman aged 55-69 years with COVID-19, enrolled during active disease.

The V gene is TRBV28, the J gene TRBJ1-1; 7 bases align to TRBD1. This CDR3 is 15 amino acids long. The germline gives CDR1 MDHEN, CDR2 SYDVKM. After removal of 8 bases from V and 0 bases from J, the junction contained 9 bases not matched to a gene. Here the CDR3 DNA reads TGTGCCAGCGTAAGCCTGGGACAGTTGAACACTGAAGCTTTCTTT. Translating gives CASVSLGQLNTEAFF.

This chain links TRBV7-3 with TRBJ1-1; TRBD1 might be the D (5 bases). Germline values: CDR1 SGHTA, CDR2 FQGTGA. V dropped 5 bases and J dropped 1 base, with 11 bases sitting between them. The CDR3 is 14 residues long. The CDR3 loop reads CASSRAGGNTEAFF. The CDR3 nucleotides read TGTGCCAGCAGCAGAGCCGGGGGGAACACTGAAGCTTTCTTT.

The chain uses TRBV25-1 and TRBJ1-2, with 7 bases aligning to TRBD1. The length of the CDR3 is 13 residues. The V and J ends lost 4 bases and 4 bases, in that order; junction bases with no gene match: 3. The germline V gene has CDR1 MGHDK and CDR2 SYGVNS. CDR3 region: CASSVGTAYGYTF. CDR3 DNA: TGTGCCAGCAGTGTAGGGACAGCCTATGGCTACACCTTC.

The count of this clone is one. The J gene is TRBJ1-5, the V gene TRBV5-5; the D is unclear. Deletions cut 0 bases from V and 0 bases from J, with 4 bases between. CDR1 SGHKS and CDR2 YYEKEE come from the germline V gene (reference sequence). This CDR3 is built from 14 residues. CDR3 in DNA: TGTGCCAGCAGCTTGGCCCTTAGCAATCAGCCCCAGCATTTT. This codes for CASSLALSNQPQHF.

CDR3 nucleotide sequence: TGTGCCACCAGCAGACGATGGACAGGGCAAATCTACAATGAGCAGTTCTTC. It codes for CATSRRWTGQIYNEQFF. The J gene is TRBJ2-1, the V gene TRBV15; 8 nucleotides align to TRBD1. Per the germline V gene, CDR1 is LNHNV and CDR2 is YYDKDF (reference sequence). This CDR3 region has 17 residues. V shed 2 bases, J shed 3 bases, and the junction held 9 bases outside the gene matches.